This entry is about one TCR beta chain. It may be a read error: a sequence one base away is much more abundant. This record comes from a study of early T cells in non-severe SARS-CoV-2 infection. Researchers tagged individual cDNA molecules with unique molecular identifiers. TCRdb called the 5' RACE reads again in MiXCR, with one record for every CDR3 protein. The table has around 50,000 distinct CDR3 sequences, about 12% seen once; the top ten hold about 3.1%. Germline assignment: CDR1 MNHNS and CDR2 SASEGT. The CDR3 extends over 15 amino acids. This TCR derives from an adult who was a healthcare worker with PCR-confirmed SARS-CoV-2 infection or an uninfected control (not recorded which). Material: whole blood. V is TRBV6-1 and J is TRBJ1-2; D remains unclear. CDR3 sequence reads: CAGSSSWQWPYGYTF. CDR3 nucleotides: TGTGCCGGCAGCTCCAGCTGGCAATGGCCCTATGGCTACACCTTC.